The 25 T cell receptor beta chains reported below all come from one sample, sequenced in a study of OX40 agonist ivuxolimab in advanced cancers. Sequencing used immunoSEQ multiplex PCR; TCRdb keeps in-frame clones, though not all of them. This sample yields fewer than 75,000 clones, of which around 88% are seen a single time; about 0.66% belongs to the top ten. The sequences come from CD4+ or CD8+ T cells sorted from blood, collected in a trial of the OX40 agonist ivuxolimab. Receptors originate from an adult with an advanced solid tumor such as melanoma, head and neck, liver or kidney cancer.

V is TRBV2 and J is TRBJ2-7, with TRBD1 matching 9 bases. This CDR3 is built from 15 residues. Germline V gene data show CDR1 as SNHLY and CDR2 as FYNNEI. Trimming removed 6 bases from V and 1 base from J; junction bases left unmatched: 7. DNA of the CDR3: TGTGCCAGCAGAGAACCCGGGACAGGGTCCTACGAGCAGTACTTC. It is translated as CASREPGTGSYEQYF.

The chain employs TRBV2 and TRBJ2-7; TRBD2 aligns across 15 bases. The CDR3 loop spans 16 amino acids. CDR1 and CDR2 from the germline V gene are SNHLY and FYNNEI. Germline trimming cut 6 bases from V and 3 bases from J; bases unmatched to any gene: 6. The chain's CDR3 is CASRNPGLAGGYEQYF. The CDR3 DNA sequence: TGTGCCAGCAGGAACCCGGGACTAGCGGGAGGCTACGAGCAGTACTTC. The complete variable domain, with remaining parts taken from reference TRBV2 and TRBJ2-7, reads EPEVTQTPSHQVTQMGQEVILRCVPISNHLYFYWYRQILGQKVEFLVSFYNNEISEKSEIFDDQFSVERPDGSNFTLKIRSTKLEDSAMYFCASRNPGLAGGYEQYFGPGTRLTVT.

The J gene is TRBJ2-1, the V gene TRBV6-6; the D gene is possibly TRBD1 (6 bases). V lost 2 bases to trimming and J lost 3 bases, with 11 bases between them. This CDR3 contains 15 residues. Germline V gene sequence: CDR1 MNHNY, CDR2 SVGAGI (reference sequence). DNA of the CDR3: TGTGCCAGCAGTTACGAAGGACAGCTCTACAATGAGCAGTTCTTC. Protein: CASSYEGQLYNEQFF.

This clone was seen just once. The chain is built from TRBV29-1 and TRBJ2-7; the D call may be TRBD1 or TRBD2 (5 bases each). Trimming left V 4 bases short and J 7 bases short, with 14 bases between. The germline gives CDR1 SQVTM, CDR2 ANQGSEA. The length of the CDR3 is 12 residues. CDR3 sequence: CSVGDALLEQYF. The CDR3 DNA reads TGCAGCGTTGGGGACGCACTACTGGAGCAGTACTTC.

This clone was seen just once. The chain recombines TRBV5-6 with TRBJ2-5, with TRBD2 matching 7 bases. The CDR3 consists of 14 residues. Germline V gene sequence: CDR1 SGHDT, CDR2 YYEEEE. With 2 bases clipped from V and 7 bases from J, the junction kept 8 bases outside the gene matches. CDR3: CASSFRWGGGTQYF. CDR3 in DNA: TGTGCCAGCAGCTTCCGCTGGGGGGGTGGGACCCAGTACTTC.

The J gene is TRBJ2-5, the V gene TRBV27; tentatively, D is TRBD2 (6 bases). V was clipped by 2 bases and J by 5 bases, with 12 bases between them. There are 14 residues in the CDR3. Germline V CDR1 and CDR2: MNHEY, SMNVEV (reference sequence). The CDR3, as DNA: TGTGCCAGCAGTTTACGGGAGAGGGGTGAGACCCAGTACTTC. It is translated as CASSLRERGETQYF.

The chain is built from TRBV7-9 and TRBJ2-7; 7 nucleotides align to TRBD1. The CDR3 has 16 amino acids. After removal of 5 bases from V and 6 bases from J, the junction contained 16 bases not matched to a gene. The germline CDR1 and CDR2 sequences are SEHNR and FQNEAQ (reference sequence). As DNA, the CDR3 is TGTGCCAGCAGCCCCCCCGTTCCTGGGACAGAGAGCGAGCAGTACTTC. It translates to CASSPPVPGTESEQYF.

This chain links TRBV4-1 with TRBJ2-2, with TRBD1 matching 11 bases. CDR1 and CDR2 from the germline V gene are MGHRA and YSYEKL. The CDR3 loop spans 16 amino acids. J gave up 3 bases and V 1 base, and 1 base lay outside the gene matches. This CDR3 is CASSQGTGGDTGELFF. The CDR3 region has the DNA TGCGCCAGCAGCCAAGGGACAGGGGGCGACACCGGGGAGCTGTTTTTT.

CDR3 DNA sequence: TGTGCCAGCAGCTTGGAACCAGGGGGTGCCTATGGCTACACCTTC. Translated, it gives CASSLEPGGAYGYTF. The chain uses TRBV5-4 and TRBJ1-2; TRBD1 matches 7 bases. CDR1 and CDR2 (germline): SGHNT, YYREEE (reference sequence). This CDR3 spans 15 amino acids. The V segment lost 0 bases and the J segment 4 bases; nucleotides outside the gene matches: 6.

This rearrangement joins TRBV9 to TRBJ2-4; TRBD2 matches at 10 bases. The CDR3 has 17 residues. The V and J ends lost 0 bases and 2 bases, in that order; junction bases with no gene match: 5. The germline V gene encodes CDR1 SGDLS and CDR2 YYNGEE. CDR3 sequence (DNA): TGTGCCAGCAGCGTAGACCCAGCGGGAGGGTCCAAAAACATTCAGTACTTC. Its translation: CASSVDPAGGSKNIQYF.

The chain has TRBV28 and TRBJ2-1; D may be TRBD1 (6 bases). Deletions cut 5 bases from V and 1 base from J, with 15 bases between. Looked up from germline, CDR1 is MDHEN and CDR2 is SYDVKM. This CDR3 has 16 residues. The CDR3 loop reads CASSSTHQGSYNEQFF. For the CDR3, the DNA is TGTGCCAGCAGTAGTACTCACCAGGGGTCCTACAATGAGCAGTTCTTC.

The gene calls are TRBV5-4 and TRBJ2-2; D gene uncertain. This CDR3 is 14 amino acids long. The germline V and J ends were trimmed by 0 bases and 0 bases, with 3 bases remaining between them. Germline V gene sequence: CDR1 SGHNT, CDR2 YYREEE (reference sequence). CDR3 sequence reads: CASSLDPNTGELFF. The CDR3 DNA reads TGTGCCAGCAGCTTGGACCCGAACACCGGGGAGCTGTTTTTT.

V gene TRBV5-5 combines with J gene TRBJ2-2; D possibly corresponds to TRBD2 (5 bases). Trimming stripped 3 bases from V and 0 bases from J, with 9 bases between. The CDR3 extends over 15 amino acids. Germline loops: CDR1 SGHKS, CDR2 YYEKEE (reference sequence). The CDR3 region is CASSSTDSNTGELFF. As DNA, the CDR3 is TGTGCCAGCAGCTCGACGGACTCGAACACCGGGGAGCTGTTTTTT.

This chain joins TRBV7-8 and TRBJ1-2; no clear D. CDR1 and CDR2 (germline): SGHVS, FQNEAQ. Trimming removed 1 base at V and 4 bases at J, with 7 bases between. CDR3 size: 13 residues. CDR3 sequence reads: CASSLERSYGYTF. CDR3 DNA: TGTGCCAGCAGCTTAGAGAGGTCCTATGGCTACACCTTC.

The table lists this clone with a few counts. The gene calls are TRBV11-2 and TRBJ2-4, with D perhaps being TRBD1 or TRBD2 (5 bases each). Germline assignment: CDR1 SGHAT and CDR2 FQNNGV. Deletions cut 5 bases from V and 0 bases from J, with 17 bases between. The CDR3 runs to 17 residues. CDR3 loop: CASSGSPGLLAKNIQYF. In DNA form, the CDR3 reads TGTGCCAGCAGCGGATCACCGGGGCTCCTAGCCAAAAACATTCAGTACTTC.

This chain connects TRBV2 to TRBJ2-1; TRBD2 matches at 8 bases. V dropped 6 bases and J dropped 5; count of bases not matched to a gene: 6. This CDR3 comprises 14 residues. CDR1 and CDR2 from the germline V gene are SNHLY and FYNNEI. This chain's CDR3 is CASSRTSRDNEQFF. The CDR3 bases are TGTGCCAGCAGCAGGACTAGCAGAGACAATGAGCAGTTCTTC.

J is TRBJ2-1 and V is TRBV30, with 16 bases matching TRBD2. The junction had 7 bases not matched to a gene; V was cut back by 2 bases and J by 6 bases. There are 17 residues in the CDR3. Germline CDR1 reads GTSNPN; CDR2 reads SVGIG (reference sequence). The CDR3 nucleotides are TGTGCCTGGAGTCAACCGGGACTAGCGGGAGGGGGCAATGAGCAGTTCTTC. Translated, it gives CAWSQPGLAGGGNEQFF.

The V gene is TRBV6-5, the J gene TRBJ1-3, with a weak D call TRBD1 (5 bases). Germline V lookup: CDR1 MNHEY, CDR2 SVGAGI. The CDR3 is 14 residues long. V gave up 2 bases and J gave up 4 bases, with 9 bases separating them. The CDR3, as DNA: TGTGCCAGCAGTTACGGGGCGCGAGGAAACACCATATATTTT. Its protein is CASSYGARGNTIYF.

This chain connects TRBV5-1 to TRBJ2-5; D is uncertain. TRBJ2-7 explains the end of the DNA better; the J call may be wrong. Germline V gene data show CDR1 as SGHRS and CDR2 as YFSETQ. CDR3 length equals 13 residues. The CDR3 sequence is CASSLGQSNEQYF. CDR3 coding DNA: TGCGCCAGCAGCTTGGGTCAGAGTAACGAGCAGTACTTC.

The chain combines TRBV19 with TRBJ2-1; 11 positions agree with TRBD2. V trimming: 8 bases; J trimming: 7 bases; junction bases outside the gene matches: 7. From germline, CDR1 is LNHDA and CDR2 SQIVND (reference sequence). The CDR3 has 14 amino acids. CDR3 sequence: CASSTSGTSNEQFF. CDR3 DNA sequence: TGTGCCAGTTCGACTAGCGGGACATCGAATGAGCAGTTCTTC.

The chain recombines TRBV5-5 with TRBJ2-4; perhaps TRBD2 as D (6 bases). CDR1 is SGHKS and CDR2 is YYEKEE in the germline V gene (reference sequence). CDR3 size: 14 residues. The germline V and J ends were trimmed by 5 bases and 8 bases, with 17 bases remaining between them. CDR3: CASSNLEGSDIQYF. The CDR3 coding sequence is TGTGCCAGCAGTAACCTGGAGGGGAGTGACATTCAGTACTTC.

The CDR3 coding sequence is TGTGCCAGCAGCCTCCGGGACCGCATTATCCTGTTTTTT. Protein: CASSLRDRIILFF. This chain uses TRBV11-3 with TRBJ1-4; a weak D match, TRBD1 (5 bases). The CDR3 runs to 13 residues. V was cut by 5 bases and J by 14 bases, with 18 bases left in between. Germline values: CDR1 SGHNT, CDR2 YENEEA.

The CDR3 DNA follows: TGTGCCAGCAGCTCGGACACCCGAACCCCAGATACGCAGTATTTT. Translated: CASSSDTRTPDTQYF. The genes are TRBV7-9 and TRBJ2-3, with a weak D call TRBD1 (5 bases). The CDR3 is made up of 15 amino acids. The V and J ends lost 4 bases and 4 bases respectively, with 15 bases between them. Germline V CDR1 and CDR2: SEHNR, FQNEAQ (reference sequence).

Details on this clone: A read error may produce the germline difference seen at one junction end. The genes are TRBV7-8 and TRBJ2-7, with TRBD1 identical over 8 bases. CDR3 length: 13 amino acids. CDR1 and CDR2 (germline): SGHVS, FQNEAQ. CDR3 DNA sequence: TGTGCCAGCAGCTTAGGGACAGGGTCCCCCAAGGACTTC. Its translation is CASSLGTGSPKDF.

For this clone: The same CDR3 also results from other DNA sequences found in this sample. The CDR3 loop reads CASSVGTSSYNEQFF. Here the CDR3 DNA reads TGTGCCAGCAGCGTCGGAACTAGCTCCTACAATGAGCAGTTCTTC. This chain joins TRBV9 and TRBJ2-1; tentatively, D is TRBD2 (5 bases). Germline CDR1 is SGDLS and CDR2 is YYNGEE. This CDR3 has 15 residues. V lost 2 bases and J lost 0, with 9 bases in between.